This T cell receptor (beta chain) came from a study of blood T cell repertoires in COVID-19. Generated by immunoSEQ multiplex PCR, the TCRdb table keeps only in-frame clones and is missing some. Of approximately 250,000 clones listed, over 90% were seen once; the top ten hold over 0.65%. Patients from Seattle were sampled longitudinally, starting during active infection. This CDR3 comprises 17 residues. The germline gives CDR1 MGHRA, CDR2 YSYEKL. After removal of 3 bases from V and 0 bases from J, the junction contained 10 bases not matched to a gene. This chain uses TRBV4-1 with TRBJ2-7; 8 bases agree with TRBD2. The sample consisted of peripheral blood. The TCR sequence derives from a man younger than 45 with COVID-19, enrolled during active disease. CDR3 amino acids: CASSHLGLAQSSYEQYF. CDR3 in DNA: TGCGCCAGCAGCCACCTAGGACTAGCCCAAAGCTCCTACGAGCAGTACTTC.